The 15 T cell receptor beta chains listed next were all sequenced from one sample in a study of T cells in Graves' hyperthyroidism and ophthalmopathy. Using RNA transcripts as the source, TCR beta CDR3 regions were amplified. With the HTBI primer set, the TCR CDR3 went through a first round of RT-PCR. TCRdb used MiXCR to reprocess the multiplex PCR reads, holding one entry per CDR3 protein. Of 480,000 or so distinct CDR3 sequences listed, 35% to 50% are singletons. The material sequenced was peripheral blood or thyroid tissue (not recorded which). These receptors were collected from an adult woman with Graves' disease, either hyperthyroidism or ophthalmopathy (not recorded which).

The chain uses TRBV7-2 and TRBJ1-1; no firm D call. This CDR3 contains 15 residues. Germline V CDR1 and CDR2: SGHTA, FQGNSA. V lost 2 bases to trimming and J lost 0 bases, with 10 bases between them. The CDR3 protein is CASSLYNSMNTEAFF. The DNA for the CDR3 is TGTGCCAGCAGCTTATACAACAGCATGAACACTGAAGCTTTCTTT.

The chain employs TRBV2 and TRBJ2-1; a possible D gene is TRBD1 (5 bases). The CDR3 sequence is 16 residues long. Germline CDR1 reads SNHLY; CDR2 reads FYNNEI. V lost 6 bases to trimming and J lost 0 bases, with 15 bases between them. CDR3 DNA: TGTGCCAGCAGAGCACACAGGCTGAACTCCTACAATGAGCAGTTCTTC. Translating it yields CASRAHRLNSYNEQFF.

This clonotype occurred once. This sequence joins TRBV20-1 and TRBJ1-2; possibly TRBD1 for D (5 bases). The length of the CDR3 is 12 residues. Trimming pared 2 bases from V and 8 bases from J, leaving 12 bases between. Germline V gives CDR1 DFQATT, CDR2 SNEGSKA (reference sequence). The CDR3 nucleotides are TGCAGTGCTAGACGGGGCGCGCAGGGCTACACCTTC. Its protein product is CSARRGAQGYTF.

This clonotype was seen a few times. The chain joins TRBV29-1 to TRBJ2-7; tentative D call: TRBD2 (5 bases). The CDR3 has 11 amino acids. V was pared by 4 bases and J by 5 bases, with 9 bases between. CDR1 is SQVTM, CDR2 ANQGSEA, per germline. This CDR3 reads CSVARVDEQYF. The CDR3 nucleotides are TGCAGCGTTGCGAGGGTTGACGAGCAGTACTTC.

The chain has TRBV20-1 and TRBJ1-2; weak D call: TRBD1 (6 bases). The CDR3 sequence is 17 residues long. The V gene's germline CDR1 is DFQATT and CDR2 SNEGSKA (reference sequence). Trimming cost V 1 base and J 6 bases, with 24 bases left between them. The CDR3: CSARGLRDTSGDDGYTF. CDR3 in DNA: TGCAGTGCTAGAGGTTTACGGGACACTTCCGGGGACGATGGCTACACCTTC.

The V and J genes are TRBV7-8 and TRBJ1-2; the D is unclear. Germline V CDR1 and CDR2: SGHVS, FQNEAQ. The CDR3 spans 13 residues. V gave up 5 bases and J gave up 3 bases, with 10 bases separating them. The CDR3, as DNA: TGTGCCAGCAGCCGAATAAATCACTATGGCTACACCTTC. Its protein product is CASSRINHYGYTF.

CDR3 DNA: TGTGCCAGCAGCTTAGGTCCATTGGGACAGGGGATTAGCAATCAGCCCCAGCATTTT. Its translation: CASSLGPLGQGISNQPQHF. The chain recombines TRBV7-8 with TRBJ1-5; 10 nucleotides align to TRBD1. From germline, CDR1 is SGHVS and CDR2 FQNEAQ. After removal of 1 base from V and 0 bases from J, the junction contained 9 bases not matched to a gene. The CDR3 length is 19 residues. Variable domain in full (rest from reference TRBV7-8 and TRBJ1-5): GAGVSQSPRYKVAKRGQDVALRCDPISGHVSLFWYQQALGQGPEFLTYFQNEAQLDKSGLPSDRFFAERPEGSVSTLKIQRTQQEDSAVYLCASSLGPLGQGISNQPQHFGDGTRLSIL.

Here the CDR3 DNA reads TGTGCCAGCAGCGGCCTTGGGGGCTCTGGGGCCAACGTCCTGACTTTC. This sequence encodes CASSGLGGSGANVLTF. This sequence joins TRBV13 and TRBJ2-6; D assignment may be TRBD1 or TRBD2 (5 bases each). Trimming shortened V by 5 bases and J by 0 bases, and 11 bases separated the two germline ends. Germline V CDR1 and CDR2: PRHDT, FYEKMQ (reference sequence). CDR3 length: 16 residues.

In its sample, this clonotype was seen once. A much larger clonotype is one base distant, so this may be a read error. The CDR3 coding sequence is TGTGCCAGCAGCCAAGAAGTCGGGCTAGCGGGAGCCAGCGAGCAGTACTTC. It codes for CASSQEVGLAGASEQYF. The rearrangement uses TRBV14 and TRBJ2-7; 10 positions agree with TRBD2. Per the germline V gene, CDR1 is SGHDN and CDR2 is FVKESK. The trim removed 0 bases at V and 6 bases at J, leaving 11 bases unmatched. The CDR3 length is 17 residues.

The genes are TRBV29-1 and TRBJ2-7; D remains unclear. CDR3 length: 11 amino acids. The V end lost 6 bases, the J end lost 2 bases, and 8 bases lay between the germline ends. Germline V gives CDR1 SQVTM, CDR2 ANQGSEA. In nucleotides, the CDR3 is TGCAGCGTGGCGGAACCCTACGAGCAGTACTTC. This translates into CSVAEPYEQYF.

This clonotype came up many times. J is TRBJ1-1 and V is TRBV20-1; 8 positions match TRBD1. This CDR3 spans 12 amino acids. Unmatched junction bases numbered 2, after V lost 4 bases and J lost 4 bases. Germline values: CDR1 DFQATT, CDR2 SNEGSKA (reference sequence). The CDR3 DNA reads as TGCAGTGCTAAACAGGGGGGCACTGAAGCTTTCTTT. Its protein is CSAKQGGTEAFF.

This sequence joins TRBV12-3 or TRBV12-4 and TRBJ1-2; D gene unclear. V was trimmed by 1 base and J by 8 bases, leaving 8 bases between them. CDR3 length: 12 residues. The CDR3 DNA reads as TGTGCCAGCAGTTTAGAAAGGTTGGGCTACACCTTC. It yields the protein CASSLERLGYTF.

The J gene is TRBJ2-7, the V gene TRBV20-1; 7 bases match TRBD2. Losses at the gene ends were 6 bases for V and 4 bases for J; bases not matched to a gene: 6. Germline assignment: CDR1 DFQATT and CDR2 SNEGSKA (reference sequence). This CDR3 has 12 amino acids. CDR3 DNA sequence: TGCAGTGCCAATAGCGGGCAATACGAGCAGTACTTC. Its translation is CSANSGQYEQYF.

The CDR3 protein is CASSPAGLYGYTF. As DNA, the CDR3 is TGTGCCAGCAGCCCGGCAGGGCTCTATGGCTACACCTTC. This chain connects TRBV3-1 to TRBJ1-2; D perhaps matches TRBD1 (5 bases). The germline CDR1 and CDR2 sequences are LGHDT and YNNKEL (reference sequence). This CDR3 is 13 amino acids long. Deletions cut 4 bases from V and 4 bases from J, with 10 bases between. Full variable domain (missing parts from reference TRBV3-1 and TRBJ1-2): DTAVSQTPKYLVTQMGNDKSIKCEQNLGHDTMYWYKQDSKKFLKIMFSYNNKELIINETVPNRFSPKSPDKAHLNLHINSLELGDSAVYFCASSPAGLYGYTFGSGTRLTVV.

This rearrangement joins TRBV12-3 or TRBV12-4 to TRBJ1-5, with D perhaps matching TRBD1 (6 bases). CDR3 length equals 14 residues. Trimming shortened V by 6 bases and J by 3 bases, and 12 bases separated the two germline ends. The CDR3 loop is CASRRTGTNQPQHF. DNA of the CDR3: TGTGCCAGCAGACGCACAGGGACCAATCAGCCCCAGCATTTT.